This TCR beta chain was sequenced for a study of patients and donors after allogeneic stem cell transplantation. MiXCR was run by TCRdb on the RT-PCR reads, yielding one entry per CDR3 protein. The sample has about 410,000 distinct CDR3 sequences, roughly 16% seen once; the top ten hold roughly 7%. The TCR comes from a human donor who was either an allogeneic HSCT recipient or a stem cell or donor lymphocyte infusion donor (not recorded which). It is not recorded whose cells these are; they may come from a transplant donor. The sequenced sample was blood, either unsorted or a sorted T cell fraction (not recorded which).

In DNA, the CDR3 is TGCAGTGCTAGAAAGCGGGATGTTCAAGAGACCCAGTACTTC. As protein: CSARKRDVQETQYF. The chain recombines TRBV20-1 with TRBJ2-5; TRBD2 matches at 7 bases. CDR3 length equals 14 residues. Losses at the gene ends were 2 bases for V and 2 bases for J; bases not matched to a gene: 5. Per germline, CDR1 DFQATT and CDR2 SNEGSKA (reference sequence).